These T cell receptor beta chains were read from a single sample in a study of blood T cell repertoires in COVID-19. Here immunoSEQ multiplex PCR was the method, and the copy in TCRdb shows in-frame clones only, minus some. The profile shows nearly 100,000 clones, approximately 82% of them singletons. The specimen was peripheral blood. Receptors were obtained from a man aged 70 or older with acute or convalescent COVID-19. Both conserved end residues are part of each CDR3. The D gene is left open where the match is weak. Expanded clones get a size class; other rows say once, few or many, or leave the size out.

abundance,j_gene,v_gene,d_gene,CDR3aa,CDR3nt
many,TRBJ1-2,TRBV29-1,TRBD1,CSVPRTGDYGYTF,TGCAGCGTACCTCGGACAGGGGACTATGGCTACACCTTC
few,TRBJ1-2,TRBV6-1,NA,CASSEGGRGGYTF,TGTGCCAGCAGTGAAGGTGGCAGGGGCGGCTACACCTTC
NA,TRBJ2-5,TRBV28,TRBD1,CASRATGAWETQYF,TGTGCCAGCAGGGCTACAGGGGCTTGGGAGACCCAGTACTTC
NA,TRBJ2-1,TRBV6-4,NA,CASSDVGAAFHEQFF,TGTGCCAGCAGTGACGTGGGGGCCGCGTTTCATGAGCAGTTCTTC
NA,TRBJ1-2,TRBV9,TRBD1,CASSGTGFFYGYTF,TGTGCCAGCAGCGGGACAGGGTTCTTCTATGGCTACACCTTC
NA,TRBJ1-2,TRBV5-1,TRBD1,CASSGDSLTYGYTF,TGCGCCAGCAGTGGGGACAGTCTAACCTATGGCTACACCTTC
few,TRBJ2-1,TRBV5-1,TRBD2,CASSLVGLAGEPTPQFF,TGCGCCAGCTCCTTGGTGGGACTAGCGGGGGAGCCAACTCCTCAGTTCTTC
NA,TRBJ2-1,TRBV19,TRBD1,CASRHRGERSDEQFF,TGTGCCAGTAGACACAGGGGGGAAAGGTCGGATGAGCAGTTCTTC
NA,TRBJ1-4,TRBV11-2,NA,CASSLAVGRYEKLFF,TGTGCCAGCAGCTTAGCGGTGGGCCGGTATGAAAAACTGTTTTTT
NA,TRBJ2-7,TRBV5-1,TRBD2,CASSPLAGGGNEQYF,TGCGCCAGCAGCCCGTTAGCGGGAGGGGGAAACGAGCAGTACTTC
NA,TRBJ1-1,TRBV28,TRBD1,CASSRGTVGEAFF,TGTGCCAGCAGCCGCGGGACAGTAGGTGAAGCTTTCTTT
NA,TRBJ1-1,TRBV9,TRBD1,CASSVLTGGTEAFF,TGTGCCAGCAGCGTATTGACAGGGGGAACTGAAGCTTTCTTT
NA,TRBJ1-5,TRBV7-9,NA,CASSQGSNQPQHF,TGTGCCAGCAGTCAGGGAAGCAATCAGCCCCAGCATTTT
NA,TRBJ2-7,TRBV9,TRBD1,CASSVTGAGYEQYF,TGTGCCAGCAGCGTGACAGGGGCCGGCTACGAGCAGTACTTC
NA,TRBJ2-1,TRBV19,TRBD2,CASTTGTSGVKGQFF,TGTGCCAGTACCACCGGGACTAGCGGGGTAAAGGGGCAGTTCTTC
NA,TRBJ2-3,TRBV5-6,NA,CASSLAKLNTDTQYF,TGTGCCAGCAGCTTGGCAAAACTTAACACAGATACGCAGTATTTT
NA,TRBJ2-1,TRBV7-3,TRBD2,CASSRTSGGYNEQFF,TGTGCCAGCAGCCGGACTAGCGGGGGCTACAATGAGCAGTTCTTC
NA,TRBJ2-1,TRBV7-9,NA,CASSQDNYNEQFF,TGTGCCAGCAGCCAGGACAATTACAATGAGCAGTTCTTC
NA,TRBJ2-7,TRBV6-5,TRBD2,CASGEGIPYEQYF,TGTGCCAGCGGGGAGGGGATACCCTACGAGCAGTACTTC